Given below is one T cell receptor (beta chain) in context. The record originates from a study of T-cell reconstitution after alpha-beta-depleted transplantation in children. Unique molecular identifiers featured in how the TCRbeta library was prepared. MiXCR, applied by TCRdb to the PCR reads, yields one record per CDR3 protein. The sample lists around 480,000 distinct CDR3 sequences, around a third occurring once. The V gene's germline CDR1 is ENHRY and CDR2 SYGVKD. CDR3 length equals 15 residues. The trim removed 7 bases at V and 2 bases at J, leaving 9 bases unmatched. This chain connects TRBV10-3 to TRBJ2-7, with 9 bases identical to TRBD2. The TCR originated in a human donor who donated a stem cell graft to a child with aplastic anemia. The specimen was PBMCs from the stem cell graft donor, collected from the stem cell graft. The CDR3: CAINPEAGGPYEQYF. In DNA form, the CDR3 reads TGTGCCATCAATCCTGAAGCGGGAGGACCCTACGAGCAGTACTTC.